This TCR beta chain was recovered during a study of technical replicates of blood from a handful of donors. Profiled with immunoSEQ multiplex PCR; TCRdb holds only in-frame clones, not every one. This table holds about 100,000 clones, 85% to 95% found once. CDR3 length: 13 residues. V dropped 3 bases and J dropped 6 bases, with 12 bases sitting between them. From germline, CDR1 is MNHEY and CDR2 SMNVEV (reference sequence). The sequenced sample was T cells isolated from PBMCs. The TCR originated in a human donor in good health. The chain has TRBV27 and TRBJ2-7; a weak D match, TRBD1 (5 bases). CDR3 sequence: CASSFTQGGEQYF. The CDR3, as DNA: TGTGCCAGCAGTTTTACGCAGGGCGGCGAGCAGTACTTC.